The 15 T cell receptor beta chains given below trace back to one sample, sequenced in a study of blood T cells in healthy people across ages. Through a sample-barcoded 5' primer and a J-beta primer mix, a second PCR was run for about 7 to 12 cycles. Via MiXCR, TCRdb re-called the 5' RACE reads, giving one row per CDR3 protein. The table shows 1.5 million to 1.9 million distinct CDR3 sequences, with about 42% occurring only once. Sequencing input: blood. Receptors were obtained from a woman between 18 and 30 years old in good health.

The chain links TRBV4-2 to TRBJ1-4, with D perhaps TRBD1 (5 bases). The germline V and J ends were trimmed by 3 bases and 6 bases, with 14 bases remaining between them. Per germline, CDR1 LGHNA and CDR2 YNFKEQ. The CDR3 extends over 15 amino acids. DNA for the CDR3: TGTGCCAGCAGCCAGTCACAGGTAGAGGATGAAAAACTGTTTTTT. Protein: CASSQSQVEDEKLFF.

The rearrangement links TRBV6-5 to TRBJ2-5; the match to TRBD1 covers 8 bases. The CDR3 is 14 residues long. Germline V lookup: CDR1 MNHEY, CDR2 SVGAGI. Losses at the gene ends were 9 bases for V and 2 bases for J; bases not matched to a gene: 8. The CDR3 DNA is TGTGCCAGTTCTCGACAGGGGTCGCAAGAGACCCAGTACTTC. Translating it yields CASSRQGSQETQYF.

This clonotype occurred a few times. CDR3 in DNA: TGTGCCAGCACTGAGGAGGGGGCCAGCTCCTACAATGAGCAGTTCTTC. Amino acids: CASTEEGASSYNEQFF. This chain uses TRBV25-1 with TRBJ2-1; maybe TRBD1 (7 bases). V lost 7 bases and J lost 0, with 16 bases in between. The CDR3 sequence is 16 residues long. Germline V CDR1 and CDR2: MGHDK, SYGVNS.

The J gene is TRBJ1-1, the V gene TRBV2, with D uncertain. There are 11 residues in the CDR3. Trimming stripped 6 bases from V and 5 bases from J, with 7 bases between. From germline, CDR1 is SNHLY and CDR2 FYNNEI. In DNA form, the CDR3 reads TGTGCCAGCAGGGCCGAAACTGAAGCTTTCTTT. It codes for CASRAETEAFF.

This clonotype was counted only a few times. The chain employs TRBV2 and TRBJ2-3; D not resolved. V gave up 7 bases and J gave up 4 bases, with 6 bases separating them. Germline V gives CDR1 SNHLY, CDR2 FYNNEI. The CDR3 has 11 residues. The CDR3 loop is CASTTADTQYF. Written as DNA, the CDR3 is TGTGCCAGCACGACGGCAGATACGCAGTATTTT.

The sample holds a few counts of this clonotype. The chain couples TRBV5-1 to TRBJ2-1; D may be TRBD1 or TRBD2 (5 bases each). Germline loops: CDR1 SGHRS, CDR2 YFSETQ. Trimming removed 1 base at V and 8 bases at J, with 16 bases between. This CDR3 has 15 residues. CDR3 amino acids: CASSLRGRISDEQFF. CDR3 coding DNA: TGCGCCAGCAGCTTGCGGGGCCGGATCTCTGATGAGCAGTTCTTC.

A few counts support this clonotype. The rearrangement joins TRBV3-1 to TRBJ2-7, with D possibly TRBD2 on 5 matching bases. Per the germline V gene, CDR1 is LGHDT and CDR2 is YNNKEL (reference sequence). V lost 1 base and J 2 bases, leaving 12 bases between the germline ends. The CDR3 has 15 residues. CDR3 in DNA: TGTGCCAGCAGCCAAGGGTTAGCGAATACCTACGAGCAGTACTTC. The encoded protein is CASSQGLANTYEQYF.

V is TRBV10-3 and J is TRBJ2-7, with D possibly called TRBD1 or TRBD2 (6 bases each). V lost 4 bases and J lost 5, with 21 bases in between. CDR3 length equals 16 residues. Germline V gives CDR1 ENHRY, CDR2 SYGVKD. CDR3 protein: CAISGRRDRTIDEQYF. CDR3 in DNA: TGTGCCATCAGTGGCAGGAGAGACAGGACTATTGACGAGCAGTACTTC.

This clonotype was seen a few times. The DNA for the CDR3 is TGCGCCAGCAGCCAAGATTTGGGGGTTAGCAATCAGCCCCAGCATTTT. It encodes CASSQDLGVSNQPQHF. The V and J genes are TRBV4-3 and TRBJ1-5; D possibly corresponds to TRBD1 (5 bases). Trimming stripped 0 bases from V and 0 bases from J, with 9 bases between. Germline CDR1 is LGHNA and CDR2 is YSLEER. This CDR3 contains 16 residues.

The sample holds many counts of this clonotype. The CDR3 sequence is CASNLEAYEQFF. The CDR3 DNA follows: TGTGCCAGCAATCTCGAGGCATATGAGCAGTTCTTC. This sequence joins TRBV28 and TRBJ2-1; no definite D call. V was clipped by 7 bases and J by 8 bases, with 12 bases between them. In germline, CDR1 is MDHEN, CDR2 SYDVKM. This CDR3 is built from 12 residues. Full variable domain (remainder filled in from reference TRBV28 and TRBJ2-1): DVKVTQSSRYLVKRTGEKVFLECVQDMDHENMFWYRQDPGLGLRLIYFSYDVKMKEKGDIPEGYSVSREKKERFSLILESASTNQTSMYLCASNLEAYEQFFGPGTRLTVL.

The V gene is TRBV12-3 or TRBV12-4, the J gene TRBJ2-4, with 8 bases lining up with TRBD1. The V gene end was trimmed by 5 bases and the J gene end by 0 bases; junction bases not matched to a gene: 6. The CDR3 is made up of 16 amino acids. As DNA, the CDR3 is TGTGCCAGCAGTCCCTGGGGACAGGTAGCCAAAAACATTCAGTACTTC. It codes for CASSPWGQVAKNIQYF.

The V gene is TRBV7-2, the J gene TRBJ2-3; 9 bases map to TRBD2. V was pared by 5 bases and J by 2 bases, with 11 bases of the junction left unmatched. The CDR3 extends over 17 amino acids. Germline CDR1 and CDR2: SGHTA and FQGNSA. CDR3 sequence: CASSAKVAGDITDTQYF. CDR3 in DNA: TGTGCCAGCAGCGCTAAGGTAGCGGGGGACATCACAGATACGCAGTATTTT.

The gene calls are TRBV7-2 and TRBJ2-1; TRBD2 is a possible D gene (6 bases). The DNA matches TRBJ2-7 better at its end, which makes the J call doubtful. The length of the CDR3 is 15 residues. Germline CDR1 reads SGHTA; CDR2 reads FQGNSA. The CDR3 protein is CASILEGIVYNEQYF. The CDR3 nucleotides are TGTGCCAGCATTCTGGAGGGCATCGTTTACAATGAGCAGTACTTC.

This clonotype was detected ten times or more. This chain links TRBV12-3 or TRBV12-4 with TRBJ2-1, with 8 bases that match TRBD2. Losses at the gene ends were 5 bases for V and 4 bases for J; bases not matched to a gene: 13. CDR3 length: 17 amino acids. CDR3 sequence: CASSPPSSGLVYNEQFF. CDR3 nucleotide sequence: TGTGCCAGCAGTCCCCCGTCATCGGGACTAGTGTACAATGAGCAGTTCTTC.

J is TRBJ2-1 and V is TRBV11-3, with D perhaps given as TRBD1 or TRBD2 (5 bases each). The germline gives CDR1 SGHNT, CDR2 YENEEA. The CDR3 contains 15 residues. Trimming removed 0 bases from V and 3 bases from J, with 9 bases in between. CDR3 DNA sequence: TGTGCCAGCAGCTTAGATTGGGGGTACTACAATGAGCAGTTCTTC. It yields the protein CASSLDWGYYNEQFF.